The clone carrying this T cell receptor beta chain was seen only a few times. Amplification used 60 Vbeta primers and 13 Jbeta primers. Profiled with immunoSEQ multiplex PCR; TCRdb holds only in-frame clones, not every one. This sample has around 150,000 clones, with 66% found just once. This record comes from a study of cytomegalovirus exposure and HLA in healthy donors. CDR1 is LGHNA, CDR2 YSLEER, per germline. CDR3 size: 18 residues. The junction had 15 bases not matched to a gene; V was cut back by 3 bases and J by 2 bases. The source is a human donor in good health. Sequencing used PBMCs. V and J are TRBV4-3 and TRBJ2-5; the match to TRBD1 covers 7 bases. For the CDR3, the DNA is TGCGCCAGCAGCCATGGTGCAGGGACAAGGGGGCAACAAGAGACCCAGTACTTC. It is translated as CASSHGAGTRGQQETQYF.